This record covers a single T cell receptor beta chain. As yet, its antigen is unknown. The record originates from a study of shared clonotypes between healthy human individuals. Study findings and constraints: Non-shared clonotypes were found to have lower generation probabilities than the clonotypes that were shared by all four of the sorted-subset donors.

Naive CD8 populations comprised CD45RO-negative cells positively selected for CCR7, excluding terminally differentiated effector memory CD45RA+ cells. The junction had 7 bases not matched to a gene; V was cut back by 4 bases and J by 6 bases. Germline CDR1 is LGHNA and CDR2 is YSLEER. This CDR3 has 15 amino acids. The protocol was immunoSEQ multiplex PCR, while the TCRdb copy is restricted to in-frame clones and leaves out a portion. The repertoire holds about 820,000 clones, with almost 95% as singletons. The sample was naive CD8+ T cells sorted from blood. The rearrangement joins TRBV4-3 to TRBJ1-4; TRBD1 agrees at 8 bases. The receptor's source is a man aged 30-40 years in good health. The CDR3 DNA is TGCGCCAGCAGCCGGACGGACAGGGAAGATGAAAAACTGTTTTTT. Encoded protein: CASSRTDREDEKLFF.